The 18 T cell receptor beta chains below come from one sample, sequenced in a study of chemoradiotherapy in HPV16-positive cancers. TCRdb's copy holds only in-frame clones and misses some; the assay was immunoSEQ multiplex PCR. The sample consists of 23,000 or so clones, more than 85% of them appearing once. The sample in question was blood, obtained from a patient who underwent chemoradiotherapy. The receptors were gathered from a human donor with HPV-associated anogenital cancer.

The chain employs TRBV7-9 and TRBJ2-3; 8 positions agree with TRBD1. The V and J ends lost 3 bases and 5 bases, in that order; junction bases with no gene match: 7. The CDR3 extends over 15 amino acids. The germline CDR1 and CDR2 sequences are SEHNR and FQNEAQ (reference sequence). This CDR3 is CASSFPRTGGDTQYF. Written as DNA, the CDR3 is TGTGCCAGCAGCTTTCCCCGTACAGGGGGAGATACGCAGTATTTT.

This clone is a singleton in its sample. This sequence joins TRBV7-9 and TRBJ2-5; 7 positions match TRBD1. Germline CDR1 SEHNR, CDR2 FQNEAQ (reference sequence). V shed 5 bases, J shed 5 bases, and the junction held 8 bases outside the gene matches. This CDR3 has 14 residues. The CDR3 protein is CASSVVGGEETQYF. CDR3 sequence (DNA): TGTGCCAGCAGCGTCGTAGGGGGCGAGGAGACCCAGTACTTC.

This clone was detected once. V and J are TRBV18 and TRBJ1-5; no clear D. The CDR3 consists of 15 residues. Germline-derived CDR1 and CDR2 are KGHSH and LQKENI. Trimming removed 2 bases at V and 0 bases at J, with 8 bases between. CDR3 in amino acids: CASSPTSNSNQPQHF. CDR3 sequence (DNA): TGTGCCAGCTCACCAACAAGCAATAGCAATCAGCCCCAGCATTTT. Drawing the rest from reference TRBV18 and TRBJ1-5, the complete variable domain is NAGVMQNPRHLVRRRGQEARLRCSPMKGHSHVYWYRQLPEEGLKFMVYLQKENIIDESGMPKERFSAEFPKEGPSILRIQQVVRGDSAAYFCASSPTSNSNQPQHFGDGTRLSIL.

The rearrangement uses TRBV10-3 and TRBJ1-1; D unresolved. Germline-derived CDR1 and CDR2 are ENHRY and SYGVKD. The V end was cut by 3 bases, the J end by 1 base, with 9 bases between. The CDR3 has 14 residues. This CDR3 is CAISERTTNTEAFF. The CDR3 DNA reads TGTGCCATCAGTGAAAGGACTACGAACACTGAAGCTTTCTTT.

This chain's CDR3 is CASSAIGSGVEETQYF. CDR3 nucleotides: TGTGCCAGCAGCGCGATAGGTAGCGGGGTTGAAGAGACCCAGTACTTC. The rearrangement joins TRBV5-6 to TRBJ2-5, with 8 bases lining up with TRBD2. The CDR3 runs to 16 residues. Germline values: CDR1 SGHDT, CDR2 YYEEEE. J was trimmed by 3 bases and V by 4 bases; bases with no gene match: 11.

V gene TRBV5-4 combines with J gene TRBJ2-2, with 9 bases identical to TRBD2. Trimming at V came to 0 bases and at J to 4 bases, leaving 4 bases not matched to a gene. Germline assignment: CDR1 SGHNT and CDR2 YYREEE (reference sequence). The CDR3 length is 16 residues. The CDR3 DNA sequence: TGTGCCAGCAGCTTGGGACTAGCGGTTTCCACCGGGGAGCTGTTTTTT. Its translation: CASSLGLAVSTGELFF.

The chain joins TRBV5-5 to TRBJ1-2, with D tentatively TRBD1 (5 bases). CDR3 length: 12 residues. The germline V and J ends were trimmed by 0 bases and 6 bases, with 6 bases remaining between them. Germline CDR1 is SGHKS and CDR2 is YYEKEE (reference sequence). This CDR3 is CASSLGGHGYTF. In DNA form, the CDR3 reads TGTGCCAGCAGCTTGGGGGGACATGGCTACACCTTC.

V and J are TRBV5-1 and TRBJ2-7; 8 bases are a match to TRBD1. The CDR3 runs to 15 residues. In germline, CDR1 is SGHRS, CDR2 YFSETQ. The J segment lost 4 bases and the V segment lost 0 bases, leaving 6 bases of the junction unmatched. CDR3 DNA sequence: TGCGCCAGCAGCTTGGAACCGGACAGGGAATACGAGCAGTACTTC. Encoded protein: CASSLEPDREYEQYF.

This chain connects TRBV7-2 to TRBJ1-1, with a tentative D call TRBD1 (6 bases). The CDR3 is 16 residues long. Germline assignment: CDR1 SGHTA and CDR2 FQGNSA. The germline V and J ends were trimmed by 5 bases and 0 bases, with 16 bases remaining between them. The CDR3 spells CASSVDSGGMNTEAFF. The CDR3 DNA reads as TGTGCCAGCAGCGTGGACAGCGGGGGCATGAACACTGAAGCTTTCTTT.

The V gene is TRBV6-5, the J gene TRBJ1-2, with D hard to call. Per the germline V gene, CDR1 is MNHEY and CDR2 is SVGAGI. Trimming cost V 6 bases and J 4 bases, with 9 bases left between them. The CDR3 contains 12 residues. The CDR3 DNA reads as TGTGCCAGCAGCCCGGACGCCTATGGCTACACCTTC. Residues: CASSPDAYGYTF.

CDR3 protein: CASSLEPTGVNEQFF. The CDR3, as DNA: TGTGCCAGCAGCTTAGAACCGACAGGAGTCAATGAGCAGTTCTTC. This chain connects TRBV5-4 to TRBJ2-1; TRBD1 might be the D (6 bases). Trimming took 2 bases from V and 6 from J, leaving 15 bases between them. The CDR3 loop spans 15 amino acids. Germline CDR1 reads SGHNT; CDR2 reads YYREEE (reference sequence).

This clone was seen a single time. In DNA form, the CDR3 reads TGTGCCAGTAGTATAGGAGCCGGGACAGGGGAATTTGAAGCTTTCTTT. This encodes CASSIGAGTGEFEAFF. The chain links TRBV19 to TRBJ1-1; 10 bases align to TRBD1. The germline gives CDR1 LNHDA, CDR2 SQIVND (reference sequence). Trimming removed 1 base from V and 7 bases from J; junction bases left unmatched: 9. This CDR3 is built from 16 residues.

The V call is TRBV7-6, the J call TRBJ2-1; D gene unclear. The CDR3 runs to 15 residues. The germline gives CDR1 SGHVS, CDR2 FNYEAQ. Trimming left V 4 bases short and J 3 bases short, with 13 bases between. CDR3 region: CASSSSSRGYNEQFF. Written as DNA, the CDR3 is TGTGCCAGCAGCTCGTCGTCTCGCGGCTACAATGAGCAGTTCTTC.

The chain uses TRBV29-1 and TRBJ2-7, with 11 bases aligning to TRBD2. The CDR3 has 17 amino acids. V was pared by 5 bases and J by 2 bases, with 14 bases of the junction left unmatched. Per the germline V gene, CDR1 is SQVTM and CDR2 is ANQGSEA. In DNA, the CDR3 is TGCAGCGTTCAGGGGACTAGCGGATCCGGGAGGGCCTACGAGCAGTACTTC. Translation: CSVQGTSGSGRAYEQYF.

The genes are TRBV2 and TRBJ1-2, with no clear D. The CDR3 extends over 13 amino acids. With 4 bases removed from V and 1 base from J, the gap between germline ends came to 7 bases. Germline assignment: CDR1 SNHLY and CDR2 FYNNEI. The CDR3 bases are TGTGCCAGCAGTGGGAGGGTTAACTATGGCTACACCTTC. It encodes CASSGRVNYGYTF.

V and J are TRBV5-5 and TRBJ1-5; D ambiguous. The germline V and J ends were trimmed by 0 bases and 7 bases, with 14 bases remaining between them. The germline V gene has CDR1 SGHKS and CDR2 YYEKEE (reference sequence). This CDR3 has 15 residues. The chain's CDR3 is CASSLADRVGQPQHF. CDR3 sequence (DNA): TGTGCCAGCAGCTTGGCGGACCGAGTAGGGCAGCCCCAGCATTTT.

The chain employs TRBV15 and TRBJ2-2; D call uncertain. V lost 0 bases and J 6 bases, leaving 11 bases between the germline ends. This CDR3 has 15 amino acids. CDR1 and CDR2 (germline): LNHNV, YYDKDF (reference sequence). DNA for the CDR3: TGTGCCACCAGCAGAGATAACAGATTGGCCGGGGAGCTGTTTTTT. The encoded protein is CATSRDNRLAGELFF.

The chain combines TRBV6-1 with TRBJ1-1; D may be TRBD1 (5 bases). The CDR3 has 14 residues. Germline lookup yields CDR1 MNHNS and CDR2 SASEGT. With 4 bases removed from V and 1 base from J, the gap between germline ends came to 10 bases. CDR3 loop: CASSVSGTNTEAFF. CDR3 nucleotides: TGTGCCAGCAGTGTCTCCGGGACGAACACTGAAGCTTTCTTT.